This TCR beta chain was captured by sequencing in a study of blood T cell repertoires in COVID-19. As for the study in general: Spain, Italy and the United States supplied samples that represented acute and convalescent COVID-19.

Measured with immunoSEQ multiplex PCR; TCRdb has only the in-frame clones, and not every one. The repertoire consists of fewer than 350,000 clones, with more than 85% occurring once and the leading ten covering around 2.8%. This study enrolled people aged 18 to 89 from around 25 US geographic areas. Those designated as exposed participants met a COVID-19 case within 2 weeks before study entry. The CDR3 consists of 16 residues. V was shortened by 0 bases and J by 8 bases, with 16 bases between the two germline ends. The germline V gene has CDR1 LGHDT and CDR2 YNNKEL (reference sequence). This clone was observed once.

Sequencing was performed on PBMCs or T cells enriched from blood (not recorded which). The chain carries TRBV3-1 (or the pseudogene TRBV3-2) and TRBJ1-4; D is unresolved. This clonotype originated in a man in his forties or fifties who had been exposed to COVID-19. The CDR3 loop reads CASSQDPGRGREKLFF. CDR3 in DNA: TGTGCCAGCAGCCAAGATCCCGGGAGAGGACGAGAAAAACTGTTTTTT.